This entry lists 21 T cell receptor beta chains sequenced from one sample in a study of blood T cells in healthy people across ages (dated by TCRdb to 2014 to 2015). Receptor libraries were prepared by 5' RACE. TCRdb shows the sequencer as Illumina HiSeq 2500. The second PCR ran for roughly 7 to 12 cycles and used a J-beta primer mix along with a sample-barcoded 5' primer. In TCRdb, the public reads were trimmed at Q25 with fastp and aligned with MiXCR, with productive beta chains retained. CDR3 protein duplicates are merged, each entry listing the most common genes and DNA. The sample records about 1.4 million distinct CDR3 sequences, approximately 59% of which are singletons. The ten largest clones add up to 6.7% of the sample. Sequencing input: blood. Receptor source: a man aged 18 to 30 in good health.

A few counts support this clonotype. The chain couples TRBV5-1 to TRBJ2-1; 11 bases match TRBD2. Germline V gene lookup returns CDR1 SGHRS and CDR2 YFSETQ. With V trimmed by 0 bases and J by 8 bases, 7 bases remained unmatched. This CDR3 is built from 16 residues. This CDR3 reads CASSLDTSGRYDEQFF. The CDR3 bases are TGCGCCAGCAGCTTGGATACTAGCGGGAGATACGATGAGCAGTTCTTC.

The chain carries TRBV7-2 and TRBJ1-5; 7 bases agree with TRBD1. This CDR3 region has 15 residues. Germline CDR1 reads SGHTA; CDR2 reads FQGNSA. V lost 4 bases and J lost 5; bases outside the gene matches: 8. The CDR3 region has the DNA TGTGCCAGCAGCTCCAGATGGGGACAGCATCAGCCCCAGCATTTT. Protein sequence: CASSSRWGQHQPQHF. Using reference TRBV7-2 and TRBJ1-5 for the parts outside the CDR3, the full variable domain is GAGVSQSPSNKVTEKGKDVELRCDPISGHTALYWYRQSLGQGLEFLIYFQGNSAPDKSGLPSDRFSAERTGGSVSTLTIQRTQQEDSAVYLCASSSRWGQHQPQHFGDGTRLSIL.

This chain links TRBV4-3 with TRBJ2-1; 7 nucleotides line up with TRBD1. There are 19 residues in the CDR3. Per the germline V gene, CDR1 is LGHNA and CDR2 is YSLEER. With 0 bases clipped from V and 6 bases from J, the junction kept 17 bases outside the gene matches. The CDR3 sequence: CASSQDRKGAGSSVNEQFF. CDR3 nucleotides: TGCGCCAGCAGCCAAGATCGAAAGGGGGCGGGTTCATCCGTCAATGAGCAGTTCTTC.

The chain couples TRBV15 to TRBJ1-5; 11 bases fit TRBD1. CDR1 is LNHNV and CDR2 is YYDKDF in the germline V gene (reference sequence). V gave up 6 bases and J gave up 8 bases; unmatched junction bases: 6. The length of the CDR3 is 14 residues. DNA of the CDR3: TGTGCCACCAGTAAAGGACAGGGGGCAAAGCCCCAGCATTTT. Translation: CATSKGQGAKPQHF.

V and J are TRBV6-6 and TRBJ2-7, with TRBD1 as a possible D gene (6 bases). V gave up 6 bases and J gave up 2 bases, with 14 bases separating them. The length of the CDR3 is 14 residues. Germline V gene lookup returns CDR1 MNHNY and CDR2 SVGAGI (reference sequence). CDR3 in DNA: TGTGCCAGCAGATCCACGGGACAAGCCTACGAGCAGTACTTC. Translating it yields CASRSTGQAYEQYF.

This chain links TRBV27 with TRBJ2-5; a weak D match, TRBD1 (5 bases). With the DNA end fitting TRBJ2-7 better, the J assignment may be wrong. CDR1 is MNHEY and CDR2 is SMNVEV in the germline V gene (reference sequence). CDR3 length equals 13 residues. CDR3 DNA sequence: TGTGCCAGCAAAACTCAGGGTTGGGGCGAGCAGTACTTC. The encoded protein is CASKTQGWGEQYF.

V and J are TRBV12-3 or TRBV12-4 and TRBJ2-1; 8 bases are shared with TRBD2. V was clipped by 6 bases and J by 8 bases; unmatched bases: 12. The CDR3 consists of 15 residues. The CDR3: CASSPPSGSGDEQFF. CDR3 sequence (DNA): TGTGCCAGCAGCCCCCCCAGCGGGAGTGGCGATGAGCAGTTCTTC.

The chain is built from TRBV4-1 and TRBJ2-7; D not certain. Germline CDR1 is MGHRA and CDR2 is YSYEKL. V gave up 1 base and J gave up 0 bases, with 10 bases separating them. The CDR3 spans 15 residues. The CDR3 reads CASSQGLSLSYEQYF. CDR3 in DNA: TGCGCCAGCAGCCAAGGACTGTCACTCTCCTACGAGCAGTACTTC.

The rearrangement links TRBV20-1 to TRBJ1-1, with D tentatively TRBD1 (6 bases). The germline CDR1 and CDR2 sequences are DFQATT and SNEGSKA (reference sequence). The germline V and J ends were trimmed by 6 bases and 11 bases, with 19 bases remaining between them. The CDR3 has 12 amino acids. The CDR3: CSARWGRYGAFF. For the CDR3, the DNA is TGCAGTGCCCGGTGGGGGCGTTACGGGGCTTTCTTT.

The V and J genes are TRBV6-1 and TRBJ2-7, with a tentative D call TRBD1 (5 bases). The germline V gene encodes CDR1 MNHNS and CDR2 SASEGT. V lost 2 bases and J lost 4, with 15 bases in between. The CDR3 totals 15 residues. CDR3 in amino acids: CASSERQVAGYEQYF. DNA of the CDR3: TGTGCCAGCAGTGAAAGGCAAGTGGCAGGGTACGAGCAGTACTTC.

This sequence joins TRBV4-1 and TRBJ2-1; D could derive from TRBD1 or TRBD2 (5 bases each). The V end lost 1 base, the J end lost 5 bases, and 9 bases lay between the germline ends. The germline V gene has CDR1 MGHRA and CDR2 YSYEKL. The CDR3 is 14 amino acids. CDR3 protein: CASSQVGPNNEQFF. The CDR3 DNA follows: TGCGCCAGCAGCCAAGTGGGACCTAACAATGAGCAGTTCTTC.

This chain connects TRBV29-1 to TRBJ2-7; D may be TRBD1 or TRBD2 (5 bases each). The V gene's germline CDR1 is SQVTM and CDR2 ANQGSEA. The V end was cut by 5 bases, the J end by 0 bases, with 20 bases between. The CDR3 has 16 amino acids. The CDR3 reads CSVSGSRGPSSYEQYF. The CDR3 region has the DNA TGCAGCGTTAGTGGATCACGGGGCCCAAGCTCCTACGAGCAGTACTTC.

The V and J genes are TRBV20-1 and TRBJ2-1; 10 bases map to TRBD2. CDR1 DFQATT and CDR2 SNEGSKA come from the germline V gene (reference sequence). The CDR3 length is 16 residues. J lost 9 bases, V lost 0 bases, and 11 bases had no gene match. DNA of the CDR3: TGCAGTGCTAGAGACCCCGCTAGCGGGAGTTTTAGTGAGCAGTTCTTC. As protein: CSARDPASGSFSEQFF.

The chain employs TRBV7-9 and TRBJ2-1, with 11 bases fitting TRBD1. V lost 5 bases to trimming and J lost 5 bases; unmatched junction nucleotides: 2. Germline V CDR1 and CDR2: SEHNR, FQNEAQ (reference sequence). This CDR3 has 14 residues. CDR3 in amino acids: CASSGTGGNNEQFF. CDR3 nucleotides: TGTGCCAGCAGCGGGACAGGGGGAAACAATGAGCAGTTCTTC.

This rearrangement joins TRBV12-3 or TRBV12-4 to TRBJ2-3; TRBD2 matches at 7 bases. The CDR3 is 16 residues long. Losses at the gene ends were 6 bases for V and 1 base for J; bases not matched to a gene: 10. CDR3 DNA: TGTGCCAGCAGCCAGCCGCTAGCGGTTGGCACAGATACGCAGTATTTT. This encodes CASSQPLAVGTDTQYF.

This clonotype has only a few counts. The chain recombines TRBV5-1 with TRBJ2-3; the D is unclear. CDR1 SGHRS and CDR2 YFSETQ come from the germline V gene. The CDR3 is 13 residues long. Trimming cost V 5 bases and J 0 bases, with 7 bases left between them. The CDR3 sequence is CASRHESTDTQYF. CDR3 nucleotides: TGCGCCAGCAGACACGAAAGCACAGATACGCAGTATTTT.

The rearrangement joins TRBV7-2 to TRBJ1-4; 8 positions match TRBD1. Unmatched junction bases numbered 9, after V lost 5 bases and J lost 7 bases. This CDR3 is 15 amino acids long. In germline, CDR1 is SGHTA, CDR2 FQGNSA. Here the CDR3 reads CASSQQGVGVEKLFF. CDR3 nucleotides: TGTGCCAGCAGCCAACAGGGGGTGGGGGTTGAAAAACTGTTTTTT.

In regard to this clonotype: One end of the junction fails to match germline, which may point to a read error. In DNA, the CDR3 is TGTGTCAGCAGCCACGGGTACGAGCAGTACTTC. Translation: CVSSHGYEQYF. The gene calls are TRBV7-9 and TRBJ2-7; no clear D gene. The CDR3 runs 11 residues. Germline CDR1 and CDR2: SEHNR and FQNEAQ (reference sequence).

The table lists this clonotype with a count of one. The rearrangement joins TRBV7-2 to TRBJ2-3; 9 positions match TRBD2. The CDR3 length is 20 residues. V was clipped by 4 bases and J by 4 bases; unmatched bases: 21. CDR1 is SGHTA, CDR2 FQGNSA, per germline. CDR3 sequence (DNA): TGTGCCAGCAGCTCCCCGTTTGGGTCTAGCGGGACCCCGATGTCAGATACGCAGTATTTT. Translation gives CASSSPFGSSGTPMSDTQYF. The variable domain in full, with the rest retrieved from reference TRBV7-2 and TRBJ2-3, is GAGVSQSPSNKVTEKGKDVELRCDPISGHTALYWYRQSLGQGLEFLIYFQGNSAPDKSGLPSDRFSAERTGGSVSTLTIQRTQQEDSAVYLCASSSPFGSSGTPMSDTQYFGPGTRLTVL.

This clonotype was seen more than once but under ten times. This rearrangement joins TRBV24-1 to TRBJ2-2; TRBD1 agrees at 9 bases. Germline CDR1 is KGHDR and CDR2 is SFDVKD. The CDR3 covers 16 residues. V lost 4 bases to trimming and J lost 4 bases; unmatched junction nucleotides: 6. CDR3 sequence reads: CATSEIGQGSTGELFF. The CDR3 nucleotides read TGTGCCACCAGTGAGATAGGACAGGGGAGCACCGGGGAGCTGTTTTTT.

The rearrangement uses TRBV7-2 and TRBJ2-4; D assignment may be TRBD1 or TRBD2 (5 bases each). Germline V lookup: CDR1 SGHTA, CDR2 FQGNSA. The CDR3 sequence is 19 residues long. Trimming took 5 bases from V and 11 from J, leaving 34 bases between them. The CDR3 loop reads CASSPPLTDSTRAKTFQYF. CDR3 DNA sequence: TGTGCCAGCAGCCCTCCCCTGACAGACTCGACGCGGGCAAAAACATTTCAGTACTTC. Drawing the rest from reference TRBV7-2 and TRBJ2-4, the complete variable domain is GAGVSQSPSNKVTEKGKDVELRCDPISGHTALYWYRQSLGQGLEFLIYFQGNSAPDKSGLPSDRFSAERTGGSVSTLTIQRTQQEDSAVYLCASSPPLTDSTRAKTFQYFGAGTRLSVL.